The clone carrying this TCR beta chain showed up just a few times. The antigen remains unidentified. This may come from a read error, since a much larger clone is one base off. V dropped 6 bases and J dropped 1; count of bases not matched to a gene: 5. The CDR3 runs to 13 residues. Germline V gene data show CDR1 as SQVTM and CDR2 as ANQGSEA. These data come from a study of regulatory T cells in long-lasting Graves disease. Study-level results: Small sample size may have lowered accuracy.

Documented time point: newly diagnosed GD, antithyroid drugs for less than 3 months. PBMC RNA served as the TCR library source. According to the study, TCR beta libraries were built with iRepertoire HTBI primers and CDR3-region Arm-PCR. TCRdb called the multiplex PCR reads again in MiXCR, with one record for every CDR3 protein. The repertoire holds about 240,000 distinct CDR3 sequences, with about 19% as singletons. The sequence was obtained from a female donor with Graves disease. The chain joins TRBV29-1 to TRBJ1-1, with 7 bases lining up with TRBD1. The sequenced sample was peripheral blood mononuclear cells (PBMCs), obtained at new diagnosis, from a patient treated with antithyroid drugs. The chain's CDR3 is CSVTGRGNTEAFF. The CDR3 bases are TGCAGCGTGACAGGGAGAGGGAACACTGAAGCTTTCTTT.